Each of the 7 T cell receptor beta chains below was sequenced from the same sample in a study of technical replicates of blood from several donors. The repertoire was sequenced with immunoSEQ multiplex PCR; TCRdb's copy has only in-frame clones and lacks some. The repertoire includes 65,000 to 95,000 clones, around 97% of them detected once, and about 0.17% sits in the top ten. The sequenced sample consisted of T cells isolated from PBMCs. Receptors were obtained from a human donor in good health.

The chain combines TRBV13 with TRBJ2-1, with 7 bases fitting TRBD1. The CDR3 runs 21 residues. CDR1 is PRHDT, CDR2 FYEKMQ, per germline (reference sequence). V lost 4 bases and J lost 4; bases outside the gene matches: 25. The chain's CDR3 is CASSSPPEETQGVYRYNEQFF. CDR3 nucleotide sequence: TGTGCCAGCAGCTCCCCCCCTGAGGAGACTCAGGGGGTTTATAGGTACAATGAGCAGTTCTTC. The full variable domain, with the rest looked up from reference TRBV13 and TRBJ2-1, is AAGVIQSPRHLIKEKRETATLKCYPIPRHDTVYWYQQGPGQDPQFLISFYEKMQSDKGSIPDRFSAQQFSDYHSELNMSSLELGDSALYFCASSSPPEETQGVYRYNEQFFGPGTRLTVL.

The V call is TRBV27, the J call TRBJ1-1; the D gene is possibly TRBD1 (5 bases). This CDR3 spans 12 amino acids. CDR1 is MNHEY, CDR2 SMNVEV, per germline (reference sequence). The V gene lost 6 bases and the J gene lost 5 bases, with 10 bases spanning the gap. The CDR3 nucleotides read TGTGCCAGCAGCTCAGGGAGGACTGAAGCTTTCTTT. This translates into CASSSGRTEAFF.

The gene calls are TRBV29-1 and TRBJ2-7, with 11 bases aligning to TRBD1. CDR1 SQVTM and CDR2 ANQGSEA come from the germline V gene. The CDR3 runs 12 residues. After removal of 6 bases from V and 7 bases from J, the junction contained 5 bases not matched to a gene. The CDR3 sequence: CSVGTGGDEQYF. For the CDR3, the DNA is TGCAGCGTCGGGACAGGGGGTGATGAGCAGTACTTC.

The chain employs TRBV9 and TRBJ2-3; 7 bases match TRBD2. V lost 1 base and J lost 1; bases outside the gene matches: 0. The CDR3 runs 14 residues. The germline gives CDR1 SGDLS, CDR2 YYNGEE. The chain's CDR3 is CASSVLAGTDTQYF. As DNA, the CDR3 is TGTGCCAGCAGCGTACTAGCGGGCACAGATACGCAGTATTTT.

This chain links TRBV6-5 with TRBJ2-1, with a possible D match to TRBD1 (5 bases). The CDR3 sequence is 16 residues long. Germline CDR1 MNHEY, CDR2 SVGAGI. Deletions cut 0 bases from V and 2 bases from J, with 11 bases between. CDR3 sequence reads: CASSYSGVGAYNEQFF. DNA of the CDR3: TGTGCCAGCAGTTACTCAGGGGTGGGTGCCTACAATGAGCAGTTCTTC.

CDR3 sequence reads: CASRDSLYNEQFF. CDR3 DNA sequence: TGTGCCAGCCGGGACAGTTTGTACAATGAGCAGTTCTTC. This rearrangement joins TRBV6-1 to TRBJ2-1; 7 bases map to TRBD1. The CDR3 runs to 13 residues. Germline assignment: CDR1 MNHNS and CDR2 SASEGT. Germline trimming cut 8 bases from V and 4 bases from J; bases unmatched to any gene: 5.

This clone came up once. The rearrangement links TRBV29-1 to TRBJ2-2; D not certain. This CDR3 is built from 13 residues. Germline V CDR1 and CDR2: SQVTM, ANQGSEA. V was clipped by 4 bases and J by 0 bases, with 6 bases between them. CDR3 region: CSVGHTNTGELFF. CDR3 sequence (DNA): TGCAGCGTTGGACATACGAACACCGGGGAGCTGTTTTTT.